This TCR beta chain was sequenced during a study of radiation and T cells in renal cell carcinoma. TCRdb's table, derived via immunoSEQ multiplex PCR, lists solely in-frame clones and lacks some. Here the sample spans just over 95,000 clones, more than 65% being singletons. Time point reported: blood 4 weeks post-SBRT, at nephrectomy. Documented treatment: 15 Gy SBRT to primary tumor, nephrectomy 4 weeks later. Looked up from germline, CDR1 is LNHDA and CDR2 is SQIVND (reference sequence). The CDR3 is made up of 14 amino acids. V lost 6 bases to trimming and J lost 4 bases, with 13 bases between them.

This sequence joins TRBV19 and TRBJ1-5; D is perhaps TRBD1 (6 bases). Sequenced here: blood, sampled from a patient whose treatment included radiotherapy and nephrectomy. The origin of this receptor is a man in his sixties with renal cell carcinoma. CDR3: CASRETGLNQPQHF. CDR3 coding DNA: TGTGCCAGTAGGGAGACAGGTCTAAATCAGCCCCAGCATTTT. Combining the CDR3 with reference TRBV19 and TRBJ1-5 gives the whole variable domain DGGITQSPKYLFRKEGQNVTLSCEQNLNHDAMYWYRQDPGQGLRLIYYSQIVNDFQKGDIAEGYSVSREKKESFPLTVTSAQKNPTAFYLCASRETGLNQPQHFGDGTRLSIL.